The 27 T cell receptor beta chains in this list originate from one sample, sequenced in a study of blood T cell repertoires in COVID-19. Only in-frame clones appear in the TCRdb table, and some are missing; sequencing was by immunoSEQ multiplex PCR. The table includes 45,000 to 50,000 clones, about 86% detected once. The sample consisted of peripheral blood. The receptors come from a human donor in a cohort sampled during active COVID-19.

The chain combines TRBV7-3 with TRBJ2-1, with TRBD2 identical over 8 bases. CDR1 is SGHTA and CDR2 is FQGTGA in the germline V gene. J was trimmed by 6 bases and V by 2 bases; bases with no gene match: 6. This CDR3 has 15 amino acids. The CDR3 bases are TGTGCCAGCAGCTTACGGGGGGGCCGGTCCAATGAGCAGTTCTTC. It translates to CASSLRGGRSNEQFF.

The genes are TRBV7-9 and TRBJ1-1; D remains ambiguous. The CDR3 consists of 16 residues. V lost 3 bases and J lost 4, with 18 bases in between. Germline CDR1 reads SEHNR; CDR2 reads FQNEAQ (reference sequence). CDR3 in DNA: TGTGCCAGCAGCTTCAATCGACTGGGGAGGAGCACTGAAGCTTTCTTT. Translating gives CASSFNRLGRSTEAFF.

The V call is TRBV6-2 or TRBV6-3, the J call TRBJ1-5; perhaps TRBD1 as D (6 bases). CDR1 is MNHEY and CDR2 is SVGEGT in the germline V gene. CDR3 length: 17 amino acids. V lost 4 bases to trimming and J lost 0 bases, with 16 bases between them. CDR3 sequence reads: CASSSELGTISNQPQHF. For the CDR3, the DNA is TGTGCCAGCAGTTCGGAACTCGGGACAATTAGCAATCAGCCCCAGCATTTT.

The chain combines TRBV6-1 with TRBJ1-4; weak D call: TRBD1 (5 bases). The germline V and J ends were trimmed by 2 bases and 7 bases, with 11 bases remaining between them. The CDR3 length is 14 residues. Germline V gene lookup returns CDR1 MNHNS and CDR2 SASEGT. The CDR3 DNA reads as TGTGCCAGCAGTGAACAGGGATGGGGTGAAAAACTGTTTTTT. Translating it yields CASSEQGWGEKLFF.

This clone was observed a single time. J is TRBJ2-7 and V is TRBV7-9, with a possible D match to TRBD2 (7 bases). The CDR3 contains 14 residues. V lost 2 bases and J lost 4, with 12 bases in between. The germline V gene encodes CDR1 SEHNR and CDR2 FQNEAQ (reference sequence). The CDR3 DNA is TGTGCCAGCAGCTTAAGGGGGGGCTCATACGAGCAGTACTTC. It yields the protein CASSLRGGSYEQYF.

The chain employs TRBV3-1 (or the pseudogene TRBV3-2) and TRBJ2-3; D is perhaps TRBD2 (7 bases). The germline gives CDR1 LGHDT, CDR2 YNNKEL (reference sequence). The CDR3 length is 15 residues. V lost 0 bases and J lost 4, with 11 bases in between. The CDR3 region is CASSQEGGPADTQYF. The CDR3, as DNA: TGTGCCAGCAGCCAAGAGGGGGGGCCGGCAGATACGCAGTATTTT.

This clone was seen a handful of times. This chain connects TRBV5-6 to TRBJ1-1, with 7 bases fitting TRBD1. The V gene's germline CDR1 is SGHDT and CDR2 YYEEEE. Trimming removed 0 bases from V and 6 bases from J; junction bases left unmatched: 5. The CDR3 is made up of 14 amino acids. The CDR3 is CASSLGVGGPEAFF. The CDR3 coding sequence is TGTGCCAGCAGCTTGGGAGTAGGGGGCCCTGAAGCTTTCTTT.

CDR3 residues: CASSLGPADGYTF. CDR3 DNA sequence: TGTGCCAGCAGCTTGGGGCCGGCGGATGGCTACACCTTC. The V call is TRBV5-6, the J call TRBJ1-2, with D unclear. V lost 0 bases and J 6 bases, leaving 9 bases between the germline ends. The CDR3 spans 13 residues. Germline V gives CDR1 SGHDT, CDR2 YYEEEE.

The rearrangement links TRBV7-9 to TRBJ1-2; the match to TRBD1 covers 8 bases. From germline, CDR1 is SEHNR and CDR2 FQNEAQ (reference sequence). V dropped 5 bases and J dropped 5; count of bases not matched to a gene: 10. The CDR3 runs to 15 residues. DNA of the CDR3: TGTGCCAGCAGCCCGGGGGACAGGACCTTATATGGCTACACCTTC. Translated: CASSPGDRTLYGYTF.

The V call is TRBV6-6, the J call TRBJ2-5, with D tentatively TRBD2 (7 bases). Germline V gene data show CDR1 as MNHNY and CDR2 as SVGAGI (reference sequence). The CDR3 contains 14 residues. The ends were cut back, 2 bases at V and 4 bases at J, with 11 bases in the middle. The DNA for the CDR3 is TGTGCCAGCAGTTACCCCGGGGGGCTAGAGACCCAGTACTTC. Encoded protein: CASSYPGGLETQYF.

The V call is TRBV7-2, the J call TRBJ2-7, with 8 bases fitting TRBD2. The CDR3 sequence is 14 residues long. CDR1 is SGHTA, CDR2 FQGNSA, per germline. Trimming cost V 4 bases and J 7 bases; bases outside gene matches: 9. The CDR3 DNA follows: TGTGCCAGCAGCTCCGGGACTAGTCCTTTTGAGCAGTACTTC. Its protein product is CASSSGTSPFEQYF.

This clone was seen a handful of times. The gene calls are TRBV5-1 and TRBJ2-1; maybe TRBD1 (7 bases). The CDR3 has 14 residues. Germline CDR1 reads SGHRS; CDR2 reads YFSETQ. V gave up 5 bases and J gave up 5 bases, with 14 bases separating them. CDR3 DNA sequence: TGCGCCAGCAGTGGCAGGGGGGAGGACAATGAGCAGTTCTTC. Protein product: CASSGRGEDNEQFF. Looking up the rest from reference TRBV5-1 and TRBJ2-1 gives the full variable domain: KAGVTQTPRYLIKTRGQQVTLSCSPISGHRSVSWYQQTPGQGLQFLFEYFSETQRNKGNFPGRFSGRQFSNSRSEMNVSTLELGDSALYLCASSGRGEDNEQFFGPGTRLTVL.

CDR3 residues: CASSSTTGEEGSPLHF. CDR3 bases: TGTGCCAGCAGTTCCACGACAGGGGAGGAAGGTTCACCCCTCCACTTT. The chain joins TRBV6-6 to TRBJ1-6; 8 bases are shared with TRBD1. V lost 4 bases and J lost 9; bases outside the gene matches: 11. Germline CDR1 is MNHNY and CDR2 is SVGAGI (reference sequence). CDR3 length: 16 residues.

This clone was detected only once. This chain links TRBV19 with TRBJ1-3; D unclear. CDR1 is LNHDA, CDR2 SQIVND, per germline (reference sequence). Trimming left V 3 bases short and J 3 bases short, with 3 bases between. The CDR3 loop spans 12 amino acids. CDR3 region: CASSMSGNTIYF. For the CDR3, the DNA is TGTGCCAGTAGTATGAGTGGAAACACCATATATTTT.

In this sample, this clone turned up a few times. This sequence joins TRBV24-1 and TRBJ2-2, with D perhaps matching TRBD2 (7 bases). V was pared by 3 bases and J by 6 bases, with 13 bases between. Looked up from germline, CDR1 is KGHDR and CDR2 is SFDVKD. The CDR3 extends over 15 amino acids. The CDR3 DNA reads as TGTGCCACCAGTGATCATAGGGGGGGTCCCGGGGAGCTGTTTTTT. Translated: CATSDHRGGPGELFF.

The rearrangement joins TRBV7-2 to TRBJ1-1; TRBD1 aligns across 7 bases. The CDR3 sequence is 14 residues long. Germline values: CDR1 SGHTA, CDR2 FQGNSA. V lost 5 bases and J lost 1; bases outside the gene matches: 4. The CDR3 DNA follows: TGTGCCAGCAGCCTGGACAGGTGGAACACTGAAGCTTTCTTT. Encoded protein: CASSLDRWNTEAFF.

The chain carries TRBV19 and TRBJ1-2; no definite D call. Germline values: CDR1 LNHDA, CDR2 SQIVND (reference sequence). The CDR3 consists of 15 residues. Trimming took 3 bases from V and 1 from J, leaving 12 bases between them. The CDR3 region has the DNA TGTGCCAGTAGTATGAGCAGCGAGCTTAACTATGGCTACACCTTC. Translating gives CASSMSSELNYGYTF.

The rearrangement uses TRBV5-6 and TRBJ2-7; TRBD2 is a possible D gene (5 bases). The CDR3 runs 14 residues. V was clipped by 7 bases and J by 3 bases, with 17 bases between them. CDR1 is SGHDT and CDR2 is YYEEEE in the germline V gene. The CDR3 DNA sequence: TGTGCCAGCGCTTCGTTGACCGGGATCTACGAGCAGTACTTC. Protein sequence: CASASLTGIYEQYF.

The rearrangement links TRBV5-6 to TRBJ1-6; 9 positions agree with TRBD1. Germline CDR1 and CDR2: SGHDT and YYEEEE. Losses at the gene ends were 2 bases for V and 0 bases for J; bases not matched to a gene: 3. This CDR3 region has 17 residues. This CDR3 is CASSLPGQGSYNSPLHF. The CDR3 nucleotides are TGTGCCAGCAGCTTACCGGGACAGGGCTCCTATAATTCACCCCTCCACTTT.

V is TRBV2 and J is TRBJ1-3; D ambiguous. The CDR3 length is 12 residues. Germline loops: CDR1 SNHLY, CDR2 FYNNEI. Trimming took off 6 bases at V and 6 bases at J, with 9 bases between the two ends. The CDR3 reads CASRDFINTIYF. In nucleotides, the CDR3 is TGTGCCAGCAGGGACTTCATAAACACCATATATTTT. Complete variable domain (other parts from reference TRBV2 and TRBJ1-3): EPEVTQTPSHQVTQMGQEVILRCVPISNHLYFYWYRQILGQKVEFLVSFYNNEISEKSEIFDDQFSVERPDGSNFTLKIRSTKLEDSAMYFCASRDFINTIYFGEGSWLTVV.

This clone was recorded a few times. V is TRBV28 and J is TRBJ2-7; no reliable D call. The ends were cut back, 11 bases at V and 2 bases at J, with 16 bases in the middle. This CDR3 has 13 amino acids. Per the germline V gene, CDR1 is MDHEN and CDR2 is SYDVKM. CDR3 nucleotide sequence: TGTGCCTCCCTGCGGTCAGCTCCCTACGAGCAGTACTTC. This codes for CASLRSAPYEQYF.

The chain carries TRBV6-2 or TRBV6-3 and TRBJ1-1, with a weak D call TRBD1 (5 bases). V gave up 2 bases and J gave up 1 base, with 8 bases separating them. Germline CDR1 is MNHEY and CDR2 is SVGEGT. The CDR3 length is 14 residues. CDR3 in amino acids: CASSYGGENTEAFF. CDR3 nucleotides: TGTGCCAGCAGTTACGGGGGGGAGAACACTGAAGCTTTCTTT.

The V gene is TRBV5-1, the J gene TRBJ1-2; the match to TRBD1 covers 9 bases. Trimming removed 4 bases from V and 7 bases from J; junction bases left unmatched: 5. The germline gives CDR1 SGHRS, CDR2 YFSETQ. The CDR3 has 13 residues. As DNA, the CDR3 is TGCGCCAGCAGCCAGGGACAGGGCGGTGGCTACACCTTC. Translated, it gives CASSQGQGGGYTF.

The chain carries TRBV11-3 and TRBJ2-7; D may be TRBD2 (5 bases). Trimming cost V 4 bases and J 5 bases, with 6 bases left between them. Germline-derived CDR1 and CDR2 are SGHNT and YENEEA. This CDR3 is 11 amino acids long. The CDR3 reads CASSSGNEQYF. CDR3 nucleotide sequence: TGTGCCAGCAGCTCGGGGAACGAGCAGTACTTC. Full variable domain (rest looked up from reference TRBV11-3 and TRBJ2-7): EAGVVQSPRYKIIEKKQPVAFWCNPISGHNTLYWYLQNLGQGPELLIRYENEEAVDDSQLPKDRFSAERLKGVDSTLKIQPAELGDSAVYLCASSSGNEQYFGPGTRLTVT.

The CDR3 region has the DNA TGTGCCAGCAGTGCCCCGGGACAGGGACTTTTCTCTGGCTACACCTTC. Its translation is CASSAPGQGLFSGYTF. The chain joins TRBV6-1 to TRBJ1-2; 9 nucleotides agree with TRBD1. The germline V gene has CDR1 MNHNS and CDR2 SASEGT. The trim removed 4 bases at V and 7 bases at J, leaving 13 bases unmatched. The CDR3 spans 16 residues.

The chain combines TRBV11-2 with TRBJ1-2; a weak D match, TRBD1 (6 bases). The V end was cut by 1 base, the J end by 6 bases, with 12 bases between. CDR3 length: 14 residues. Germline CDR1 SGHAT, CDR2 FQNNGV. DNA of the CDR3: TGTGCCAGCAGCTTAGCAAGGGGGTCCGATGGCTACACCTTC. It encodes CASSLARGSDGYTF.

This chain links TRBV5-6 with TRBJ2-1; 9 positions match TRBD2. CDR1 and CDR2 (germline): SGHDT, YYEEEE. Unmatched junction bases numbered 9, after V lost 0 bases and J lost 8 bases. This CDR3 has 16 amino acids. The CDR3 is CASSLVGGGAEDEQFF. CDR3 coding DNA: TGTGCCAGCAGCTTGGTTGGCGGGGGGGCTGAAGATGAGCAGTTCTTC.